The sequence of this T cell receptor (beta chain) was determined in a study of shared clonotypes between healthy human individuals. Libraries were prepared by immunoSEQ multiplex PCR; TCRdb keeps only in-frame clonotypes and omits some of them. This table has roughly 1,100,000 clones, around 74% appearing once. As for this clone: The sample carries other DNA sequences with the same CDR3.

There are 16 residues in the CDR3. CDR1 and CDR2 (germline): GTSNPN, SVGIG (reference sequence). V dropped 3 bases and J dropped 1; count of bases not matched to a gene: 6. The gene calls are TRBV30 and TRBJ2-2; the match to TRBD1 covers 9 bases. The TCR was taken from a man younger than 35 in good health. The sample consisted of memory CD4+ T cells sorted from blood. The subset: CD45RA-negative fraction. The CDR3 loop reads CAWRPPDRGNTGELFF. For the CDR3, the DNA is TGTGCCTGGAGACCGCCGGACAGGGGGAACACCGGGGAGCTGTTTTTT.